This TCR beta chain was retrieved from a study of T cell responses to AZD1222 COVID-19 vaccine. Across the study: Second-dose intervals near 4 or 12 weeks were combined.

Clones were read by immunoSEQ multiplex PCR, and TCRdb kept only the in-frame ones, dropping some. The sample shows about 150,000 clones, 90% to 95% of them seen only once. Broader study findings: Vaccine-associated CD4 TCRs spanned spike, dominant at 160-218 and 743-854. After two AZD1222 doses, spike-specific TCR breadth and depth rose versus day 0.

Remarks on this clone: Its cognate antigen is unknown.

V was clipped by 2 bases and J by 3 bases, with 8 bases between them. The germline V gene has CDR1 LNHDA and CDR2 SQIVND (reference sequence). CDR3 size: 14 residues. The sample was peripheral blood, taken on day 0 of AZD1222 vaccination. This sequence joins TRBV19 and TRBJ1-5; D unclear. The sequence was collected from an adult in good health. The CDR3 nucleotides read TGTGCCAGTAGTATACGGGAAACCAATCAGCCCCAGCATTTT. As protein: CASSIRETNQPQHF.